The entry that follows covers one TCR beta chain sequence. MiXCR, run by TCRdb on the 5' RACE reads, gives a single entry per CDR3 protein. The sample lists under 65,000 distinct CDR3 sequences, 10% to 15% occurring once. This specimen comes from a study of early T cells in non-severe SARS-CoV-2 infection. About the study: The input, bulk RNA from unsorted whole blood, was sequenced, and chains were unpaired.

The germline V gene has CDR1 MDHEN and CDR2 SYDVKM. V shed 0 bases and J shed 0 bases, with 5 bases lying between them. The CDR3 length is 15 residues. This TCR was recovered from an adult who was a healthcare worker with PCR-confirmed SARS-CoV-2 infection or an uninfected control (not recorded which). The sequencing sample was made of whole blood. The chain joins TRBV28 to TRBJ2-2; D ambiguous. The DNA of the CDR3 is TGTGCCAGCAGTTTATGGGCAGCGAACACCGGGGAGCTGTTTTTT. It encodes CASSLWAANTGELFF.